This T cell receptor beta chain was profiled in a study of control samples from healthy donors and cancer patients. The repertoire was sequenced with immunoSEQ multiplex PCR; TCRdb's copy has only in-frame clones and lacks some. The repertoire consists of over 100,000 clones, with 85% to 90% occurring once and the leading ten covering roughly 15%. The V segment lost 2 bases and the J segment 1 base; nucleotides outside the gene matches: 1. The CDR3 has 15 amino acids. Looked up from germline, CDR1 is SGHDT and CDR2 is YYEEEE. V usage is TRBV5-6 and J usage is TRBJ2-5; 11 bases fit TRBD2. This TCR was sampled from a woman between 45 and 60 years old in good health. The sequencing input was blood. The CDR3 loop reads CASSLGLAGQETQYF. The CDR3 DNA reads as TGTGCCAGCAGCTTAGGACTAGCGGGCCAAGAGACCCAGTACTTC.